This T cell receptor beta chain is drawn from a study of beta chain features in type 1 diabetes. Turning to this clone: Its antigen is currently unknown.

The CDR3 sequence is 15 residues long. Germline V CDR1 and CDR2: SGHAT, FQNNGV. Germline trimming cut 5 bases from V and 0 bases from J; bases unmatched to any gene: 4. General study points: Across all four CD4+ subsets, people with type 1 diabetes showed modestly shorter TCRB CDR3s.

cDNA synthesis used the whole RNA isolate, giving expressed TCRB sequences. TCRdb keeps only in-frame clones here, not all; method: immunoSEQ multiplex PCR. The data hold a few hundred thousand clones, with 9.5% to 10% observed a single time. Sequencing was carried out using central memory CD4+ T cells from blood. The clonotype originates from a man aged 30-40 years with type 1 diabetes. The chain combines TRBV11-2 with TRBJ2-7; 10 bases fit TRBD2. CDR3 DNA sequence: TGTGCCAGCAGCGGAGCTAGCGGGAGCTCCTACGAGCAGTACTTC. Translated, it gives CASSGASGSSYEQYF. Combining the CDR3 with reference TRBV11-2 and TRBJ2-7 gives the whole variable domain EAGVAQSPRYKIIEKRQSVAFWCNPISGHATLYWYQQILGQGPKLLIQFQNNGVVDDSQLPKDRFSAERLKGVDSTLKIQPAKLEDSAVYLCASSGASGSSYEQYFGPGTRLTVT.